This TCR beta chain emerged from a study of T cells in Graves' hyperthyroidism and ophthalmopathy. Regions amplified from RNA transcripts were the TCR beta CDR3 regions. Using the HTBI primer set, a first-round RT-PCR was run on the TCR CDR3. Each CDR3 protein gets one entry after TCRdb re-called the multiplex PCR reads with MiXCR. The top ten hold over 35% of the sample, which has about 380,000 distinct CDR3 sequences, roughly 18% seen once. V was pared by 6 bases and J by 0 bases, with 9 bases between. Germline V gene sequence: CDR1 MDHEN, CDR2 SYDVKM. This CDR3 region has 13 residues. This clonotype was seen at least ten times.

What was sequenced was blood. This chain joins TRBV28 and TRBJ2-7; D gene unclear. The clonotype originates from a man younger than 35 with Graves' ophthalmopathy. Here the CDR3 DNA reads TGTGCCAGCAGAAGCTGGAGCTCCTACGAGCAGTACTTC. Its protein is CASRSWSSYEQYF.